These T cell receptor beta chains were read from a single sample in a study of CD8 T cells in ankylosing spondylitis. One entry per CDR3 protein results from TCRdb running MiXCR on the 5' RACE reads. The sample lists hundreds of thousands of distinct CDR3 sequences; around 11% were seen once. Specimen: blood, either unsorted or a sorted T cell fraction (not recorded which). Source of these receptors: a male donor with ankylosing spondylitis. Each CDR3 is given with its conserved first and last residue. The order of the fields is CDR3 protein, CDR3 DNA, clone size, V gene, D gene, J gene. A D gene is named only where the DNA matches it firmly. Part of the rows lack a size; the others show once, few, many or a class for expanded clones.

CASSTDRTYEQYF	TGTGCCAGCAGTACGGACAGAACCTACGAGCAGTACTTC	.	TRBV28	.	TRBJ2-7
CASSRAEPNTGELFF	TGTGCCAGCTCACGGGCAGAACCGAACACCGGGGAGCTGTTTTTT	few	TRBV18	.	TRBJ2-2
CASSVTSGGMNTQYF	TGTGCCAGCAGCGTTACTAGCGGGGGTATGAATACGCAGTATTTT	many	TRBV12-3/TRBV12-4	TRBD2	TRBJ2-3
CASSYGGEKLFF	TGTGCCAGCAGTTACGGGGGGGAAAAACTGTTTTTT	many	TRBV6-2/TRBV6-3	.	TRBJ1-4
CASRVNPYNEQFF	TGTGCCAGCAGGGTCAATCCCTACAATGAGCAGTTCTTC	many	TRBV7-2	.	TRBJ2-1
CASSSTLSSRGSYNEQFF	TGCGCCAGCAGCTCGACCCTCTCAAGCAGGGGGTCCTACAATGAGCAGTTCTTC	.	TRBV5-1	TRBD1	TRBJ2-1
CASSRDSITDTQYF	TGTGCCAGCAGCAGGGACTCTATCACAGATACGCAGTATTTT	many	TRBV7-2	.	TRBJ2-3
CSVDRVDNEQFF	TGCAGCGTGGACAGGGTGGACAATGAGCAGTTCTTC	many	TRBV29-1	TRBD1	TRBJ2-1
CASSYSLLSQETQYF	TGTGCCAGCAGTTACTCGCTCCTCTCTCAAGAGACCCAGTACTTC	few	TRBV6-5	.	TRBJ2-5
CAASGRAGYEQYF	TGTGCCGCGTCGGGTAGGGCTGGCTACGAGCAGTACTTC	few	TRBV10-3	.	TRBJ2-7
CASSGRGYSNQPQHF	TGTGCCAGCAGTGGCCGGGGATATAGCAATCAGCCCCAGCATTTT	.	TRBV12-3/TRBV12-4	.	TRBJ1-5
CASLRDSPPYGYTF	TGTGCCAGCCTTCGGGACAGCCCACCCTATGGCTACACCTTC	few	TRBV4-2	TRBD1	TRBJ1-2
CASSLPRQGTSYNEQFF	TGTGCCAGCAGTCTCCCTCGACAGGGTACCTCCTACAATGAGCAGTTCTTC	few	TRBV12-3/TRBV12-4	TRBD1	TRBJ2-1
CASSDLWGPNTGELFF	TGTGCCAGCAGTGATCTATGGGGCCCGAACACCGGGGAGCTGTTTTTT	few	TRBV25-1	.	TRBJ2-2
CASSPSTTNTGELFF	TGCGCCAGCAGCCCAAGTACTACGAACACCGGGGAGCTGTTTTTT	.	TRBV4-3	.	TRBJ2-2
CSVRGLMNTEAFF	TGCAGCGTTAGAGGGTTAATGAACACTGAAGCTTTCTTT	many	TRBV29-1	.	TRBJ1-1
CASSQAARLSYNEQFF	TGCGCCAGCAGCCAAGCTGCAAGACTCTCCTACAATGAGCAGTTCTTC	.	TRBV4-3	.	TRBJ2-1
CSVGKGGGETQYF	TGCAGCGTTGGAAAAGGAGGAGGGGAGACCCAGTACTTC	many	TRBV29-1	.	TRBJ2-5
CSVEAHSLGREAFF	TGCAGCGTTGAAGCACATAGTTTGGGGAGAGAAGCTTTCTTT	.	TRBV29-1	.	TRBJ1-1
CASSQPDGNYGYTF	TGCGCCAGCAGCCAACCCGACGGAAACTATGGCTACACCTTC	.	TRBV4-1	.	TRBJ1-2
CASSGPPHQDTQYF	TGTGCCAGCAGCGGACCACCCCACCAAGATACGCAGTATTTT	few	TRBV7-3	.	TRBJ2-3
CSSSSGRYTEAFF	TGTTCCAGCAGCTCCGGACGGTACACTGAAGCTTTCTTT	few	TRBV7-2	.	TRBJ1-1
CASSRYSEANYGYTF	TGTGCCAGCAGCCGCTACAGCGAAGCTAACTATGGCTACACCTTC	many	TRBV12-3/TRBV12-4	.	TRBJ1-2
CASSSQGDKNIQYF	TGTGCCAGCAGTTCCCAGGGGGACAAAAACATTCAGTACTTC	.	TRBV6-2/TRBV6-3	TRBD1	TRBJ2-4
CASSSDGGAYQPQHF	TGTGCCAGCAGCTCCGACGGGGGGGCGTATCAGCCCCAGCATTTT	.	TRBV7-2	.	TRBJ1-5
CASRSPGVGNSPLHF	TGTGCCAGCAGAAGTCCGGGTGTGGGTAATTCACCCCTCCACTTT	few	TRBV28	.	TRBJ1-6
CASSQNRGANQPQHF	TGTGCCAGCAGCCAAAACAGGGGTGCTAATCAGCCCCAGCATTTT	.	TRBV4-2	TRBD1	TRBJ1-5
CASSQASNEQYF	TGTGCCAGCAGCCAAGCTTCCAACGAGCAGTACTTC	.	TRBV3-1	.	TRBJ2-7
CAISDRTPSYGYTF	TGTGCCATCAGTGATCGGACCCCCAGCTATGGCTACACCTTC	few	TRBV10-3	.	TRBJ1-2
CASSRPASGRFEQYF	TGTGCCAGCAGTCGCCCGGCTAGCGGGCGATTCGAGCAGTACTTC	.	TRBV28	TRBD2	TRBJ2-7
CATKDRDGNQPQHF	TGTGCCACCAAGGACAGGGATGGCAATCAGCCCCAGCATTTT	.	TRBV24-1	TRBD1	TRBJ1-5
CASSFRQPGAEAFF	TGTGCCAGCAGTTTCCGGCAGCCAGGCGCTGAAGCTTTCTTT	many	TRBV12-3/TRBV12-4	.	TRBJ1-1
CASSVDAWEPGELFF	TGTGCCAGCAGCGTAGACGCCTGGGAGCCCGGGGAGCTGTTTTTT	few	TRBV9	.	TRBJ2-2
CASSPRGGRNQPQHF	TGTGCCAGCAGTCCAAGGGGTGGTCGCAATCAGCCCCAGCATTTT	many	TRBV12-3/TRBV12-4	.	TRBJ1-5
CAEAGSSSSYEQYF	TGTGCCGAAGCGGGATCCAGTAGCTCCTACGAGCAGTACTTC	few	TRBV6-2/TRBV6-3	TRBD2	TRBJ2-7
CAASRDSQTNYGYTF	TGTGCCGCTTCGCGGGACAGCCAGACTAACTATGGCTACACCTTC	.	TRBV6-1	TRBD1	TRBJ1-2
CASSLINGGNEQFF	TGCGCCAGCAGCCTCATAAACGGGGGCAATGAGCAGTTCTTC	few	TRBV5-1	.	TRBJ2-1
CSAKDRVEQFF	TGCAGTGCTAAGGACAGGGTCGAGCAGTTCTTC	.	TRBV20-1	TRBD1	TRBJ2-1
CATSDIIAGGLQETQYF	TGTGCCACCAGTGATATCATAGCGGGAGGCCTCCAAGAGACCCAGTACTTC	.	TRBV24-1	TRBD2	TRBJ2-5
CASRWGQPSSYEQYF	TGTGCCAGCAGATGGGGACAGCCGAGCTCCTACGAGCAGTACTTC	few	TRBV28	TRBD1	TRBJ2-7
CASSKTDKLYEQYF	TGTGCCAGCAGCAAAACGGACAAACTCTACGAGCAGTACTTC	.	TRBV21-1	.	TRBJ2-7